This TCR beta chain appears in the sequencing data of a study of T cell responses to AZD1222 COVID-19 vaccine. Study-level background: Pooled samples include second doses given at about 4 or 12 weeks. Study results and caveats: Mostly white British, mostly female donors; authors suggested clonal diversity may be underestimated. In all cases, repertoires were sampled only after the peak T cell response. Regions left unmutated in variants are reportedly the target of nearly half of spike-specific TCRs.

This CDR3 is built from 14 residues. Trimming stripped 5 bases from V and 4 bases from J, with 14 bases between. The germline gives CDR1 SGHTA, CDR2 FQGTGA. Libraries were prepared by immunoSEQ multiplex PCR; TCRdb keeps only in-frame clonotypes and omits some of them. The profile shows around 80,000 clones, 88% of them singletons. Of note for this clone: The antigen is undetermined.

The TCR originated in an adult in good health. V and J are TRBV7-3 and TRBJ1-1; D is unclear. Sequencing used peripheral blood, obtained on day 0 of AZD1222 vaccination. The CDR3 protein is CASSPGGHSTEAFF. Here the CDR3 DNA reads TGTGCCAGCAGCCCTGGCGGTCATAGCACTGAAGCTTTCTTT.